This T cell receptor beta chain stems from a study of OX40 agonist ivuxolimab in advanced cancers. Study information: From roughly 23 to 85 years was the age range, with a mean of roughly 59 years, and around 80% were male. Whole-study findings and limits: CD8+ T cells (on average) carried more expanded clones than CD4+ T cells. At 0.1 to 3.0 mg/kg and by week 6, clonal expansion occurred in CD4+ and CD8+ blood T cells. Clonal expansion was among the lowest in partial responders at 0.1-3.0 mg/kg, especially CD8+.

A word on this clone: No antigen is known for it.

Some clones are missing from TCRdb's copy, which holds only in-frame ones; the method was immunoSEQ multiplex PCR. The repertoire holds tens of thousands of clones, about 93% seen once, with 14% in the top ten. Germline V CDR1 and CDR2: LNHDA, SQIVND (reference sequence). The CDR3 loop spans 13 amino acids. J was trimmed by 6 bases and V by 7 bases; bases with no gene match: 7. The starting material was CD4+ or CD8+ T cells sorted from blood, obtained in a trial of the OX40 agonist ivuxolimab. This receptor was obtained from an adult with an advanced solid tumor such as melanoma, head and neck, liver or kidney cancer. The chain is built from TRBV19 and TRBJ2-7; 9 positions match TRBD2. This CDR3 is CASNGGGAGEQYF. The CDR3 bases are TGTGCCAGTAACGGCGGGGGGGCTGGCGAGCAGTACTTC.